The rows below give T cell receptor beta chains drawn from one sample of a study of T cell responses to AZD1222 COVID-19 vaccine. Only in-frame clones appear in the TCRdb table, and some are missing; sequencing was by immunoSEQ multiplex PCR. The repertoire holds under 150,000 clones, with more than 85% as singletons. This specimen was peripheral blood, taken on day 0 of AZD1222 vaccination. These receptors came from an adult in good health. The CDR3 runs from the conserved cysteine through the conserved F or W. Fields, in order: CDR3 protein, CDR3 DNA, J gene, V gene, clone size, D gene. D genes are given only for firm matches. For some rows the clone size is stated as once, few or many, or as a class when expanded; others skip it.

CDR3: CASSSPNRGSNEQFF
DNA: TGTGCCAGCAGCTCGCCCAACAGGGGAAGCAATGAGCAGTTCTTC
J: TRBJ2-1
V: TRBV13
size: -
D: TRBD1

CDR3: CASSSPFRDRVYSSNQPQHF
DNA: TGTGCCAGCAGCTCGCCTTTTAGGGACAGGGTTTATAGTAGCAATCAGCCCCAGCATTTT
J: TRBJ1-5
V: TRBV14
size: -
D: TRBD1

CDR3: CASSYAGYNQPQHF
DNA: TGTGCCAGCAGTTACGCAGGCTACAATCAGCCCCAGCATTTT
J: TRBJ1-5
V: TRBV6-5
size: once
D: -

CDR3: CASSLMGPNSNQPQHF
DNA: TGTGCCAGCAGCTTAATGGGCCCAAATAGCAATCAGCCCCAGCATTTT
J: TRBJ1-5
V: TRBV7-2
size: -
D: -

CDR3: CASSEDRGLQPQHF
DNA: TGTGCCAGCAGTGAAGATCGGGGGCTTCAGCCCCAGCATTTT
J: TRBJ1-5
V: TRBV2
size: -
D: -

CDR3: CATSRVGQPQHF
DNA: TGTGCCACCAGCAGAGTCGGTCAGCCCCAGCATTTT
J: TRBJ1-5
V: TRBV15
size: -
D: -

CDR3: CASSPYDRATLSNTEAFF
DNA: TGCGCCAGCAGCCCGTATGACAGGGCCACCTTATCGAACACTGAAGCTTTCTTT
J: TRBJ1-1
V: TRBV5-1
size: -
D: TRBD1

CDR3: CASSPQTHLSGNTIYF
DNA: TGTGCCAGCTCACCTCAGACCCATCTCTCTGGAAACACCATATATTTT
J: TRBJ1-3
V: TRBV18
size: -
D: -

CDR3: CASSPGQSNYGYTF
DNA: TGTGCCAGCAGCCCGGGACAGTCTAACTATGGCTACACCTTC
J: TRBJ1-2
V: TRBV5-4
size: -
D: TRBD1

CDR3: CASSSPLGQVPLPEQYF
DNA: TGTGCCAGCAGCTCTCCCCTAGGACAGGTGCCATTGCCCGAGCAGTACTTC
J: TRBJ2-7
V: TRBV21-1
size: -
D: -

CDR3: CASFPSAASGGNNEQFF
DNA: TGTGCCAGCTTCCCCTCAGCGGCCAGCGGGGGGAACAATGAGCAGTTCTTC
J: TRBJ2-1
V: TRBV4-2
size: -
D: TRBD2